This TCR beta chain was identified during a study of T cell changes during pregnancy in multiple sclerosis (dated by TCRdb to between 2019 and 2020). A note on the overall study: The study looked at changes in the T cell repertoire across pregnancy in women with multiple sclerosis.

Details on this clone: The specificity of this receptor is unknown. The junction departs from the called germline gene at one end, perhaps through a read error.

Measured from the cysteine to the phenylalanine, the CDR3 is 15 residues long. The sequence is cut down to CDR3 DNA, 45 bases in frame from base 1. CDR1 and CDR2 were assigned from the germline V gene as SNHLY and FYNNEI. Libraries came from the immunoSEQ multiplex PCR assay. In TCRdb, the immuneACCESS table is reduced to in-frame sequences with V and J assigned. These tables do not hold every clone; where another copy was compared, an unresolved V gene accounts for under half, and the others remain unexplained. A total of over 60,000 clones appear in this sample, 80% to 90% of them only once. The ten biggest clones cover around 2.3% of the sample.

Recombination connected TRBV2 to TRBJ1-1, with 8 bases matching TRBD1. The sample here was peripheral blood, taken in the first trimester of pregnancy. The receptor comes from a female donor with multiple sclerosis, enrolled in a pregnancy study. The DNA sequence is TGTGCCAGCAGTGACCCCGGGACAGGTTTCGGGGGACAGAGGTTT. Its translation is CASSDPGTGFGGQRF.